This TCR beta chain stems from a study of T cell changes during pregnancy in multiple sclerosis. Assay used: immunoSEQ multiplex PCR; TCRdb lists only in-frame clones, some missing. The profile covers about 73,000 clones, with 85% to 95% appearing a single time and less than 3.5% taken by the ten largest. The junction had 1 base not matched to a gene; V was cut back by 5 bases and J by 3 bases. This CDR3 spans 13 amino acids. Germline CDR1 is SGHTA and CDR2 is FQGNSA. This specimen consisted of peripheral blood, obtained in the third trimester of pregnancy. The chain recombines TRBV7-2 with TRBJ2-3; 8 bases are a match to TRBD1. This receptor was identified in a female donor in good health, enrolled as a control in a pregnancy study. CDR3 protein: CASSRTGTDTQYF. The CDR3 DNA reads as TGTGCCAGCAGCCGGACAGGGACAGATACGCAGTATTTT.